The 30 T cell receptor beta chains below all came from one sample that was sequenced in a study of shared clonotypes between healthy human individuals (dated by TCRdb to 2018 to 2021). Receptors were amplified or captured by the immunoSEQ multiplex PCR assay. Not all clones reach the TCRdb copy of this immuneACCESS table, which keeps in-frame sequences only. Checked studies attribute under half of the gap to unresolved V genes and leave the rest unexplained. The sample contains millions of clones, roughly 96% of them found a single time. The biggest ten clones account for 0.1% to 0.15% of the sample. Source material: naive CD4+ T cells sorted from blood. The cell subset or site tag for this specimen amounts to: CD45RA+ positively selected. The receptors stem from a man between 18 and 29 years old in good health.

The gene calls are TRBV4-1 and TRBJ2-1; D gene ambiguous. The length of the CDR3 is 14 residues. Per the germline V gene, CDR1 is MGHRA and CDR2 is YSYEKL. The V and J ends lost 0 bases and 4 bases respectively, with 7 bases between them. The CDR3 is CASSQDRFYNEQFF. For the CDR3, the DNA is TGCGCCAGCAGCCAAGATCGGTTTTACAATGAGCAGTTCTTC.

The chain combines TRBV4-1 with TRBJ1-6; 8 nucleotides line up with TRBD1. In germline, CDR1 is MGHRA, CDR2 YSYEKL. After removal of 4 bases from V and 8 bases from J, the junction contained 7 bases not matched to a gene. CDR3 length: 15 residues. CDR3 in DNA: TGCGCCAGCAGCCGAGACAGGGGCCCTTATTCACCCCTCCACTTT. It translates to CASSRDRGPYSPLHF.

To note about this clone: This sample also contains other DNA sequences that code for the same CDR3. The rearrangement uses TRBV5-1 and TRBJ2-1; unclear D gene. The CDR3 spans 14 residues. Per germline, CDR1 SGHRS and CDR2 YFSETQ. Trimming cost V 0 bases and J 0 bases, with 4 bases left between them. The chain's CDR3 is CASSLGLSYNEQFF. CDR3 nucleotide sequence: TGCGCCAGCAGCTTGGGTCTCTCCTACAATGAGCAGTTCTTC.

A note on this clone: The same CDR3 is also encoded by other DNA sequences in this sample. The CDR3 DNA reads as TGTGCCAGCAGCCCCGGGACTAGCGGGTTCACAGATACGCAGTATTTT. It codes for CASSPGTSGFTDTQYF. This chain connects TRBV7-9 to TRBJ2-3; 12 bases align to TRBD2. The germline CDR1 and CDR2 sequences are SEHNR and FQNEAQ (reference sequence). The CDR3 has 16 residues. The junction had 5 bases not matched to a gene; V was cut back by 5 bases and J by 2 bases.

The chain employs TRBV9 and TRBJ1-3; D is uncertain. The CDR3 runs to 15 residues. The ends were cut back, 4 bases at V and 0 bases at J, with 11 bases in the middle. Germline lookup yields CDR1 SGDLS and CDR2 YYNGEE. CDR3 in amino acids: CASSQEGSSGNTIYF. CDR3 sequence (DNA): TGTGCCAGCAGCCAGGAGGGATCCTCTGGAAACACCATATATTTT.

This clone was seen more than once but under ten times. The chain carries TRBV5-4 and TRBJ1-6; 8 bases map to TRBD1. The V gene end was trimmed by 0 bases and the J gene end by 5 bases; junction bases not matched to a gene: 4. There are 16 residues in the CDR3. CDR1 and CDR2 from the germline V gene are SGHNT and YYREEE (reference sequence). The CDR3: CASSLVGTGDNSPLHF. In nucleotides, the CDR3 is TGTGCCAGCAGCTTGGTCGGGACAGGTGATAATTCACCCCTCCACTTT.

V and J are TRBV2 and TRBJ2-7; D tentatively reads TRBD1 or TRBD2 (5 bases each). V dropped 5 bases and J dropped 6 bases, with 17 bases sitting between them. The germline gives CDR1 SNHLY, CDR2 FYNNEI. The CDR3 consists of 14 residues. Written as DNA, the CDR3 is TGTGCCAGCAGTAAGGGACCGGTAGATCTCGAGCAGTACTTC. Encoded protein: CASSKGPVDLEQYF.

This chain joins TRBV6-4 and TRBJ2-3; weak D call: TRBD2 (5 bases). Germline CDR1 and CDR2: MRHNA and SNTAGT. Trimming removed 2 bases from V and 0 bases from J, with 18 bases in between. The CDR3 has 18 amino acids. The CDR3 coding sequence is TGTGCCAGCAGTGACCGCGCACCCGGGGTACCTAGCACAGATACGCAGTATTTT. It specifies CASSDRAPGVPSTDTQYF.

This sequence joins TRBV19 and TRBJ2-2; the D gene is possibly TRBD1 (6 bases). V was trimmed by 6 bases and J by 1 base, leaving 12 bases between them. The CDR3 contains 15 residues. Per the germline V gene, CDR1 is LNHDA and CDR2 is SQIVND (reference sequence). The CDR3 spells CASRGAGENTGELFF. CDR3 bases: TGTGCCAGTAGAGGTGCAGGGGAGAACACCGGGGAGCTGTTTTTT.

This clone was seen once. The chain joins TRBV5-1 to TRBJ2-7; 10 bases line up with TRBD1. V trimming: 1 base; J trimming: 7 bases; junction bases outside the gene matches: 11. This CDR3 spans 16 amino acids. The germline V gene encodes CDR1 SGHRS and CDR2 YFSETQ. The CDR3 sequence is CASSLNSGTGAVEQYF. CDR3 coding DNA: TGCGCCAGCAGCTTGAACTCCGGGACAGGGGCCGTGGAGCAGTACTTC.

The CDR3 DNA reads TGTGCCTGGTCGAGCGGCGAGATGAACACTGAAGCTTTCTTT. It yields the protein CAWSSGEMNTEAFF. The chain is built from TRBV30 and TRBJ1-1, with D unresolved. The CDR3 is 14 residues long. CDR1 and CDR2 from the germline V gene are GTSNPN and SVGIG (reference sequence). V lost 5 bases and J 0 bases, leaving 13 bases between the germline ends.

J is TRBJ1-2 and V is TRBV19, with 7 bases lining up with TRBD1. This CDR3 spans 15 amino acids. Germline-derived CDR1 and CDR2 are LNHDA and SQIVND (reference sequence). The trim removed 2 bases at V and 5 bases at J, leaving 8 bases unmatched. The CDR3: CASSITILGQYGYTF. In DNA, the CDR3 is TGTGCCAGTAGTATAACCATTTTGGGACAGTATGGCTACACCTTC.

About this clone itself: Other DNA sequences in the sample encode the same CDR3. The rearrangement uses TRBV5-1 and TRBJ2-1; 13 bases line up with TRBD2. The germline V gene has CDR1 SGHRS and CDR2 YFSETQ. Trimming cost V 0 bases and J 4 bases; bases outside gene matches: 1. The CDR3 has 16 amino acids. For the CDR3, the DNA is TGCGCCAGCAGCTTGGAACTAGCGGGAGGGTACAATGAGCAGTTCTTC. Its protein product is CASSLELAGGYNEQFF.

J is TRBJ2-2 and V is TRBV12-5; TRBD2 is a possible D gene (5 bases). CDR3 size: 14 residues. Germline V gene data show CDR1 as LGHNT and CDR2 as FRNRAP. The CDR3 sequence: CAPPRGLNTGELFF. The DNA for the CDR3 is TGTGCCCCGCCAAGAGGACTGAACACCGGGGAGCTGTTTTTT.

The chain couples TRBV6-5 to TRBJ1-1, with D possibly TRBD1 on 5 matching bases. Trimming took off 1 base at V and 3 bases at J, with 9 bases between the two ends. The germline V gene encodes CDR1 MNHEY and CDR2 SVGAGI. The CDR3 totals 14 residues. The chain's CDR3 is CASSYLAGDTEAFF. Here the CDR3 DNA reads TGTGCCAGCAGTTACTTAGCGGGGGACACTGAAGCTTTCTTT.

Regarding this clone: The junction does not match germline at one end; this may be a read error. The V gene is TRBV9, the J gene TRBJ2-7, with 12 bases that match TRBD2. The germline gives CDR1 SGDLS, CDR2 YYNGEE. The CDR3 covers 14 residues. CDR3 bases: TGTGCCAGCAGCAACCCCCCGACTAGCGGGAGTCAGGTTTTC. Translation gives CASSNPPTSGSQVF.

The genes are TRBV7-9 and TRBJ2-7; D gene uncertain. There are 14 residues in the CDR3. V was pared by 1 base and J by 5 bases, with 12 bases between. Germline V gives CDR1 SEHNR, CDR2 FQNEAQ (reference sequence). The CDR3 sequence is CASSLGDEWDEQYF. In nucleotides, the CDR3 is TGTGCCAGCAGCTTAGGAGACGAATGGGACGAGCAGTACTTC.

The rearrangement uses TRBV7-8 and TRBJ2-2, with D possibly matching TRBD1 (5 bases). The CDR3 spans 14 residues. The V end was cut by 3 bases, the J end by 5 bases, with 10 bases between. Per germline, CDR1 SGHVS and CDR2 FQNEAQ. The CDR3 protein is CASSFNKGTGELFF. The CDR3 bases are TGTGCCAGCAGCTTCAATAAGGGGACCGGGGAGCTGTTTTTT.

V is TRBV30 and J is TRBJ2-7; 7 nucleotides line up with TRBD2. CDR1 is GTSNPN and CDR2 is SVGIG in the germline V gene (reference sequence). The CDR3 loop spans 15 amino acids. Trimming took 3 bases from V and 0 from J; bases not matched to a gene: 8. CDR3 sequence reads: CAWSPGASGSYEQYF. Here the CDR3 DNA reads TGTGCCTGGAGCCCCGGGGCTAGCGGCTCCTACGAGCAGTACTTC.

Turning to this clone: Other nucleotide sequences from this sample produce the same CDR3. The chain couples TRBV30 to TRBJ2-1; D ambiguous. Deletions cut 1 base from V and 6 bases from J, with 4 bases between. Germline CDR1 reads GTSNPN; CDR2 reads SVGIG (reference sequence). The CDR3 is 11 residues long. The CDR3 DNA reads TGTGCCTGGAGTGCCGGCAATGAGCAGTTCTTC. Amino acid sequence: CAWSAGNEQFF.

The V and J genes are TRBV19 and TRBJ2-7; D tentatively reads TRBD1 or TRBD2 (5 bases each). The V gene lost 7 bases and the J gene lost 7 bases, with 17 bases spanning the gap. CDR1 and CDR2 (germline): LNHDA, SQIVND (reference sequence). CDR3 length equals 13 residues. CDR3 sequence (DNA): TGTGCCAGTACCCGGAGTCAGGGACGAGAGCAGTACTTC. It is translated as CASTRSQGREQYF.

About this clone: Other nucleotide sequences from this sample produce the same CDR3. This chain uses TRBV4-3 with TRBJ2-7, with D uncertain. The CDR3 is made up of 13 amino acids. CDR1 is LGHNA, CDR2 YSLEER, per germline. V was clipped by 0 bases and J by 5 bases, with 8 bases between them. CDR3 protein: CASSQEIAHEQYF. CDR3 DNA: TGCGCCAGCAGCCAAGAAATTGCCCACGAGCAGTACTTC.

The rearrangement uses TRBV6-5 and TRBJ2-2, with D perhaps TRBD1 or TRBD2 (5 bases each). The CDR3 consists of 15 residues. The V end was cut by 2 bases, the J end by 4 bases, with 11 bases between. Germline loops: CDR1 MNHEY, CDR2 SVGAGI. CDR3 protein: CASSYPGTATGELFF. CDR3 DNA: TGTGCCAGCAGTTACCCCGGGACCGCCACCGGGGAGCTGTTTTTT.

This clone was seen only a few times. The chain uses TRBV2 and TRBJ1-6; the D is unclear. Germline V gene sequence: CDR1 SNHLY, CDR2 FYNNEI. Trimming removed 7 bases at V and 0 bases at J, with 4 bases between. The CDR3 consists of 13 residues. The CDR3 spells CASKASYNSPLHF. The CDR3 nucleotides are TGTGCCAGCAAGGCCTCCTATAATTCACCCCTCCACTTT. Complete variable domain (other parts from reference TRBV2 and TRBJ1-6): EPEVTQTPSHQVTQMGQEVILRCVPISNHLYFYWYRQILGQKVEFLVSFYNNEISEKSEIFDDQFSVERPDGSNFTLKIRSTKLEDSAMYFCASKASYNSPLHFGNGTRLTVT.

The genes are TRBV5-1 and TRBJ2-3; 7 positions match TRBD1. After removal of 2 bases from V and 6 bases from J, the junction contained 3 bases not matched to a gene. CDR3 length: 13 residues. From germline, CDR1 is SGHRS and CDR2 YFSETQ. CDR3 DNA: TGCGCCAGCAGCTTTGACAGGGTGGATACGCAGTATTTT. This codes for CASSFDRVDTQYF.

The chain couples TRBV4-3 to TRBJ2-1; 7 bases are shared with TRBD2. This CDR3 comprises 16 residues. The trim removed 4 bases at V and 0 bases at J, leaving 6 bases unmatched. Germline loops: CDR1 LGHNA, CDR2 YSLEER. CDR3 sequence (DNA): TGCGCCAGCAGCCTCCTCCCTAGCGGCTCCTACAATGAGCAGTTCTTC. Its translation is CASSLLPSGSYNEQFF.

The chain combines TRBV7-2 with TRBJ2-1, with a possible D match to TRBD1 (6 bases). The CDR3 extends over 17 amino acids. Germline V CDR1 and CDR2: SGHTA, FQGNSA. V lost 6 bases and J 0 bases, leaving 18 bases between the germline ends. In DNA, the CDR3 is TGTGCCAGCAGTCCCAATTGGGGGCTTCGCTCCTACAATGAGCAGTTCTTC. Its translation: CASSPNWGLRSYNEQFF.

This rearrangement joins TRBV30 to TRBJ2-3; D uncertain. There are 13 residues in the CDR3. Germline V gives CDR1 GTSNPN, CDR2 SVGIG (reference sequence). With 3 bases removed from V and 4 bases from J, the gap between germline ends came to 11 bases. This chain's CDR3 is CAWRRSYADTQYF. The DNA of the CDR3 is TGTGCCTGGAGAAGGTCATATGCAGATACGCAGTATTTT.

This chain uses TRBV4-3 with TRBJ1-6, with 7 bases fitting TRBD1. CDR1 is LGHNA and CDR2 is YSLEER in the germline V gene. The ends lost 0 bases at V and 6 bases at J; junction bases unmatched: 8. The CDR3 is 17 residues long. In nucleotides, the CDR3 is TGCGCCAGCAGCCAAGAATTGAGGGGGCTCGGTAATTCACCCCTCCACTTT. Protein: CASSQELRGLGNSPLHF.

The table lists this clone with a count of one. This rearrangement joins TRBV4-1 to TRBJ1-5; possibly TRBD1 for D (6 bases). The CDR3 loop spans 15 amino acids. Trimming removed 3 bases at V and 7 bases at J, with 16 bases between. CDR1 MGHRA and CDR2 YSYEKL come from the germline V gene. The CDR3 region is CASSQLGRGGQPQHF. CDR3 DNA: TGCGCCAGCAGCCAGTTGGGCAGGGGAGGCCAGCCCCAGCATTTT.